This TCR beta chain was sequenced for a study of identical twins. TCRdb re-derived calls from the 5' RACE reads in MiXCR, one entry per CDR3 protein. The sample shows 450,000 or so distinct CDR3 sequences, 20% to 25% of them seen only once. These sequences were also reported in another study, on T cells expressing NK-cell markers. As reported in that work: Whether expanded NKG2C+ T cell clones were HCMV-specific remained unclear.

This sequence was found in a woman younger than 35 in good health. Sequenced material: CD4+ T cells sorted from blood.

This CDR3 reads CASRNGQETQYF. CDR3 coding DNA: TGTGCCAGTCGAAACGGTCAAGAGACCCAGTACTTC. The chain employs TRBV6-5 and TRBJ2-5, with no clear D. CDR1 and CDR2 from the germline V gene are MNHEY and SVGAGI. This CDR3 has 12 amino acids. Trimming took off 9 bases at V and 2 bases at J, with 10 bases between the two ends.